The clone carrying this T cell receptor (beta chain) was recorded only once. The data were taken from a study of blood T cell repertoires in COVID-19. Per germline, CDR1 SGHRS and CDR2 YFSETQ. CDR3 length equals 13 residues. V gave up 4 bases and J gave up 6 bases; unmatched junction bases: 2. Repertoires were generated with immunoSEQ multiplex PCR, while TCRdb's copy carries only in-frame clones and drops some. Counted here are some 350,000 clones, 65% to 85% occurring once; the ten biggest clones make up almost 3%. The sequencing input was peripheral blood. This chain links TRBV5-1 with TRBJ2-1; 9 nucleotides match TRBD1. The source is a young man with active or convalescent COVID-19. The CDR3 DNA is TGCGCCAGCAGCCGGGGACAGGGCAATGAGCAGTTCTTC. It specifies CASSRGQGNEQFF.